This T cell receptor (beta chain) originates from a study of blood T cell repertoires in COVID-19 (dated by TCRdb to 2018 to 2021). Regarding the complete study: Collaborator samples came from the United States, Italy and Spain and covered acute and convalescent phases of COVID-19. The material from the prospective study consisted of cDNA or gDNA derived from T cells, B-cell-depleted T cells, or PBMCs. Deeply sampled blood TCRbeta repertoires from subjects exposed to, actively infected with, or recovered from COVID-19 were included in the dataset. The repertoires were released in a freely available public database intended as a resource for research on the immune response to SARS-CoV-2. The samples were drawn from two sources: the first 160 participants of the ongoing ImmuneRACE study, and 1,254 subjects contributed by 6 global collaborators. Sample metadata almost always included a de-identified subject ID, COVID-19 status, age in years and sex. Where HLA class I and class II types were available, the types were taken from metadata supplied by the sample provider, not from assay-based typing. General conclusions and limits of the study: The amount of clinical and demographic metadata varied by source and participant and was provided uncurated.

Measured from the cysteine to the phenylalanine, the CDR3 is 14 residues long. Left in the record is the CDR3 DNA by itself, 42 bases read in frame from the first base. For CDR1 and CDR2, the germline V gene (reference sequence) lists LNHDA and SQIVND. V loses 7 bases of germline sequence and J loses 6 bases, and the interval between the two ends is 16 bases. The immunoSEQ Assay, a bias-controlled multiplex PCR, was used to amplify TCRbeta CDR3 regions from genomic DNA. As for the authors' bioinformatics: The number of nucleated cells in each sample was estimated by amplification of reference gene primers within the assay. To quantify the absolute abundance of each unique TCRbeta CDR3 rearrangement, sequence reads were collapsed and filtered. For each sample, productive Simpson clonality was calculated as the square root of Simpson's diversity index over productive rearrangements. TCRdb provides this immuneACCESS table in a form limited to in-frame rearrangements. Some clones are lacking; in checked studies, under half of them reflect an unresolved V gene, and why the rest are absent is not known. The DNA was the basis for D and trimming; V, J and clone size are from that table. The sample yields tens of thousands of clones; roughly 80% were counted once. Less than 60% of the sample is taken by the ten largest.

Collaborating institutions collected whole blood in K2EDTA tubes following their own protocols. For TCRbeta analysis, collaborators shipped samples as frozen whole blood, isolated PBMCs, or DNA extracted from either of those sample types. A remark on this clone: Its antigen is not yet known. No base qualities exist here, and no much larger clone lies one base off it.

Sequencing was done on a sample of peripheral blood. The TCR was taken from a human donor in a cohort sampled during active COVID-19. Rearrangement joined TRBV19 to TRBJ2-1; the D region possibly corresponds to TRBD2 (6 bases align). The nucleotide sequence is TGTGCCAGTACCCCGAGGGCGGGACCCAATGAGCAGTTCTTC. The resulting protein is CASTPRAGPNEQFF. With the portions outside the CDR3 filled from the reference TRBV19 and TRBJ2-1 genes, the complete variable region becomes DGGITQSPKYLFRKEGQNVTLSCEQNLNHDAMYWYRQDPGQGLRLIYYSQIVNDFQKGDIAEGYSVSREKKESFPLTVTSAQKNPTAFYLCASTPRAGPNEQFFGPGTRLTVL.